Shown below are 23 T cell receptor beta chains from a single sample sequenced in a study of control samples from healthy donors and cancer patients. Using immunoSEQ multiplex PCR, the repertoire was profiled, and TCRdb retains in-frame clones only, with some absent. Its listing shows about 200,000 clones. The material sequenced was blood. All receptors come from a woman aged 25 to 39 in good health.

The V gene is TRBV6-4, the J gene TRBJ1-1, with D maybe TRBD1 (6 bases). The CDR3 consists of 12 residues. With 11 bases removed from V and 5 bases from J, the gap between germline ends came to 15 bases. The V gene's germline CDR1 is MRHNA and CDR2 SNTAGT. This CDR3 is CAANRERTEAFF. The CDR3, as DNA: TGTGCCGCTAACAGGGAGAGGACTGAAGCTTTCTTT.

The chain couples TRBV6-6 to TRBJ1-5; D is unresolved. This CDR3 comprises 14 residues. Trimming shortened V by 2 bases and J by 6 bases, and 11 bases separated the two germline ends. CDR1 is MNHNY and CDR2 is SVGAGI in the germline V gene (reference sequence). DNA of the CDR3: TGTGCCAGCAGTTACCAGGATTCGGGTCAGCCCCAGCATTTT. This gives the protein CASSYQDSGQPQHF.

V gene TRBV7-2 combines with J gene TRBJ2-1; unclear D gene. V shed 1 base and J shed 9 bases, with 10 bases lying between them. Germline V CDR1 and CDR2: SGHTA, FQGNSA. This CDR3 comprises 13 residues. The CDR3 loop reads CASSLVPSGEQFF. The CDR3 coding sequence is TGTGCCAGCAGCTTAGTCCCTAGTGGTGAGCAGTTCTTC.

The chain carries TRBV6-5 and TRBJ2-3; D may be TRBD1 or TRBD2 (5 bases each). Germline V gene data show CDR1 as MNHEY and CDR2 as SVGAGI. V dropped 1 base and J dropped 0 bases, with 8 bases sitting between them. This CDR3 spans 15 amino acids. CDR3 protein: CASSYWGSSTDTQYF. The CDR3 DNA follows: TGTGCCAGCAGTTACTGGGGGTCTAGCACAGATACGCAGTATTTT.

The chain recombines TRBV7-9 with TRBJ2-3; no clear D. The CDR3 sequence is 15 residues long. Germline CDR1 is SEHNR and CDR2 is FQNEAQ (reference sequence). The V gene lost 2 bases and the J gene lost 0 bases, with 9 bases spanning the gap. CDR3 in amino acids: CASSLTETSTDTQYF. CDR3 sequence (DNA): TGTGCCAGCAGCTTAACCGAGACTAGCACAGATACGCAGTATTTT. Looking up the rest from reference TRBV7-9 and TRBJ2-3 gives the full variable domain: DTGVSQNPRHKITKRGQNVTFRCDPISEHNRLYWYRQTLGQGPEFLTYFQNEAQLEKSRLLSDRFSAERPKGSFSTLEIQRTEQGDSAMYLCASSLTETSTDTQYFGPGTRLTVL.

The genes are TRBV7-9 and TRBJ2-5; D gene ambiguous. This CDR3 has 12 residues. The V gene lost 5 bases and the J gene lost 5 bases, with 9 bases spanning the gap. CDR1 is SEHNR, CDR2 FQNEAQ, per germline (reference sequence). CDR3: CASSPQEETQYF. CDR3 DNA sequence: TGTGCCAGCAGCCCTCAGGAGGAGACCCAGTACTTC. The variable domain in full, with the rest retrieved from reference TRBV7-9 and TRBJ2-5, is DTGVSQNPRHKITKRGQNVTFRCDPISEHNRLYWYRQTLGQGPEFLTYFQNEAQLEKSRLLSDRFSAERPKGSFSTLEIQRTEQGDSAMYLCASSPQEETQYFGPGTRLLVL.

The chain recombines TRBV27 with TRBJ1-2; 7 bases line up with TRBD1. The CDR3 is 13 residues long. V lost 3 bases and J lost 6; bases outside the gene matches: 4. In germline, CDR1 is MNHEY, CDR2 SMNVEV (reference sequence). CDR3 DNA sequence: TGTGCCAGCAGTTTCGCGACAGGGAATGGCTACACCTTC. Protein sequence: CASSFATGNGYTF.

The rearrangement links TRBV28 to TRBJ2-2; D is unclear. CDR3 length equals 11 residues. Trimming stripped 7 bases from V and 9 bases from J, with 9 bases between. The germline V gene has CDR1 MDHEN and CDR2 SYDVKM. Written as DNA, the CDR3 is TGTGCCAGCACCATAGATAGGGAGCTGTTTTTT. Protein product: CASTIDRELFF. Complete variable domain (other parts from reference TRBV28 and TRBJ2-2): DVKVTQSSRYLVKRTGEKVFLECVQDMDHENMFWYRQDPGLGLRLIYFSYDVKMKEKGDIPEGYSVSREKKERFSLILESASTNQTSMYLCASTIDRELFFGEGSRLTVL.

The chain uses TRBV30 and TRBJ1-4; D not certain. Trimming left V 3 bases short and J 12 bases short, with 20 bases between. The V gene's germline CDR1 is GTSNPN and CDR2 SVGIG (reference sequence). The CDR3 is made up of 14 amino acids. CDR3 bases: TGTGCCTGGAGCCGGGGAGGGCAGGCCCCCCAACTGTTTTTT. Its protein is CAWSRGGQAPQLFF.

V is TRBV28 and J is TRBJ2-7; TRBD1 is a possible D gene (7 bases). CDR3 length: 16 residues. V dropped 7 bases and J dropped 0 bases, with 19 bases sitting between them. Per germline, CDR1 MDHEN and CDR2 SYDVKM. CDR3 nucleotides: TGTGCCAGCATCCGCGGGACAGAAGTTTTCTCCTACGAGCAGTACTTC. Protein product: CASIRGTEVFSYEQYF.

The chain combines TRBV2 with TRBJ2-1; D is undetermined. From germline, CDR1 is SNHLY and CDR2 FYNNEI. The CDR3 sequence is 14 residues long. The V end lost 4 bases, the J end lost 4 bases, and 11 bases lay between the germline ends. As DNA, the CDR3 is TGTGCCAGCAGTGTAATAGGGCCGTACAATGAGCAGTTCTTC. It codes for CASSVIGPYNEQFF.

This chain joins TRBV20-1 and TRBJ2-1; D is uncertain. Trimming shortened V by 8 bases and J by 7 bases, and 9 bases separated the two germline ends. The CDR3 spans 10 residues. Germline lookup yields CDR1 DFQATT and CDR2 SNEGSKA (reference sequence). CDR3 region: CSLGRNEQFF. The DNA for the CDR3 is TGCAGTCTAGGTCGGAATGAGCAGTTCTTC.

V is TRBV4-2 and J is TRBJ2-3; 11 nucleotides line up with TRBD2. This CDR3 comprises 16 residues. Unmatched junction bases numbered 4, after V lost 0 bases and J lost 5 bases. Germline CDR1 and CDR2: LGHNA and YNFKEQ. CDR3 loop: CASSQELAGGRDTQYF. DNA of the CDR3: TGTGCCAGCAGCCAAGAGTTAGCGGGGGGGCGAGATACGCAGTATTTT.

V and J are TRBV18 and TRBJ2-7; 8 bases match TRBD2. Germline CDR1 is KGHSH and CDR2 is LQKENI. The V segment lost 3 bases and the J segment 6 bases; nucleotides outside the gene matches: 7. The CDR3 consists of 14 residues. The CDR3 here is CASSPGLAPSEQYF. In DNA, the CDR3 is TGTGCCAGCTCACCCGGACTAGCCCCTTCCGAGCAGTACTTC.

The chain couples TRBV28 to TRBJ2-1; D may be TRBD2 (6 bases). Germline V lookup: CDR1 MDHEN, CDR2 SYDVKM. V dropped 6 bases and J dropped 3 bases, with 15 bases sitting between them. The CDR3 loop spans 15 amino acids. CDR3 in DNA: TGTGCCAGCAGGCCCGGGCGGGGAGGCTACAATGAGCAGTTCTTC. It translates to CASRPGRGGYNEQFF.

The CDR3, as DNA: TGTGCCAGCAGTTTGACCAATGAGCAGTTCTTC. As protein: CASSLTNEQFF. The rearrangement uses TRBV12-3 or TRBV12-4 and TRBJ2-1; D is undetermined. This CDR3 is 11 amino acids long. With 3 bases removed from V and 6 bases from J, the gap between germline ends came to 3 bases.

The chain is built from TRBV30 and TRBJ2-7; D is perhaps TRBD2 (6 bases). V was clipped by 6 bases and J by 4 bases, with 13 bases between them. The CDR3 totals 12 residues. Germline V gene data show CDR1 as GTSNPN and CDR2 as SVGIG (reference sequence). The CDR3 sequence is CACGGFRYEQYF. The CDR3 nucleotides are TGTGCCTGTGGGGGGTTTCGATACGAGCAGTACTTC.

The chain combines TRBV5-5 with TRBJ1-3; maybe TRBD1 (5 bases). CDR3 length: 17 residues. Germline V lookup: CDR1 SGHKS, CDR2 YYEKEE (reference sequence). Trimming cost V 4 bases and J 0 bases, with 17 bases left between them. CDR3 DNA: TGTGCCAGCAGCACACGCCCGGGACCGTTCTCTGGAAACACCATATATTTT. It yields the protein CASSTRPGPFSGNTIYF.

The chain combines TRBV19 with TRBJ2-3; 8 bases match TRBD1. The CDR3 contains 19 residues. Germline values: CDR1 LNHDA, CDR2 SQIVND (reference sequence). V shed 6 bases, J shed 2 bases, and the junction held 19 bases outside the gene matches. The CDR3 DNA reads TGTGCCAGTAGCTTAACAGGGGGAAGTGCGGTCCCCTACACAGATACGCAGTATTTT. It specifies CASSLTGGSAVPYTDTQYF.

The CDR3 DNA sequence: TGTGCCAGCAGTCTAAGGGGGCAAACTGAAAAACTGTTTTTT. Protein sequence: CASSLRGQTEKLFF. The V call is TRBV6-5, the J call TRBJ1-4, with 7 bases fitting TRBD1. The CDR3 spans 14 residues. The germline V gene encodes CDR1 MNHEY and CDR2 SVGAGI. Trimming took 5 bases from V and 7 from J; bases not matched to a gene: 7.

This rearrangement joins TRBV2 to TRBJ1-2, with D unclear. This CDR3 has 20 residues. Deletions cut 2 bases from V and 5 bases from J, with 30 bases between. Germline values: CDR1 SNHLY, CDR2 FYNNEI. In DNA form, the CDR3 reads TGTGCCAGCAGTGAAAGTGCCCCGTGGGTAACCCACTCCAGATTATATGGCTACACCTTC. As protein: CASSESAPWVTHSRLYGYTF. Based on the CDR3 plus reference TRBV2 and TRBJ1-2, the full variable domain is EPEVTQTPSHQVTQMGQEVILRCVPISNHLYFYWYRQILGQKVEFLVSFYNNEISEKSEIFDDQFSVERPDGSNFTLKIRSTKLEDSAMYFCASSESAPWVTHSRLYGYTFGSGTRLTVV.

The chain employs TRBV27 and TRBJ1-3, with a possible D match to TRBD1 (5 bases). CDR1 is MNHEY, CDR2 SMNVEV, per germline (reference sequence). The CDR3 covers 14 residues. V lost 0 bases and J 4 bases, leaving 7 bases between the germline ends. The CDR3 coding sequence is TGTGCCAGCAGTTTATCGCGGGGGGGAAACACCATATATTTT. This translates into CASSLSRGGNTIYF.

The chain recombines TRBV19 with TRBJ2-7; maybe TRBD1 (5 bases). CDR3 size: 14 residues. The germline V gene encodes CDR1 LNHDA and CDR2 SQIVND (reference sequence). V was trimmed by 6 bases and J by 2 bases, leaving 14 bases between them. CDR3 sequence (DNA): TGTGCCAGTAGCGGGCAGGGAAAAACCTACGAGCAGTACTTC. Protein sequence: CASSGQGKTYEQYF.